What follows describes a single T cell receptor (beta chain). Its target is unknown. The data originate from a study of T cell responses to AZD1222 COVID-19 vaccine. Study details: The analysis combined second doses at about 4 or about 12 weeks.

Study conclusions and caveats: Clonal diversity was possibly underestimated, and the donors were mostly white British, with more females. At baseline, just six or seven AZD1222 recipients tested seropositive.

Produced via immunoSEQ multiplex PCR; TCRdb's table is partial and in-frame only. Seen here are about 97,000 clones, about 86% observed once, and the top ten hold 1.4%. The germline CDR1 and CDR2 sequences are MNHEY and SMNVEV (reference sequence). V was clipped by 1 base and J by 3 bases, with 13 bases between them. CDR3 length equals 16 residues. The input for sequencing was peripheral blood, taken on day 0 of AZD1222 vaccination. This clonotype originated in an adult in good health. J is TRBJ2-1 and V is TRBV27; a weak D match, TRBD2 (5 bases). The CDR3 here is CASSLFADYLYNEQFF. For the CDR3, the DNA is TGTGCCAGCAGTTTATTTGCCGACTACCTCTACAATGAGCAGTTCTTC.